The 30 T cell receptor beta chains below come from one sample, sequenced in a study of blood T cell repertoires in COVID-19. The assay was immunoSEQ multiplex PCR, and TCRdb's table has in-frame clones only and misses some. Of over 150,000 clones in the sample, around 84% were seen once. Sequenced material: peripheral blood. These receptor sequences come from a man in his fifties or sixties with active or convalescent COVID-19.

The chain employs TRBV15 and TRBJ1-6; perhaps TRBD1 as D (6 bases). CDR1 and CDR2 from the germline V gene are LNHNV and YYDKDF (reference sequence). This CDR3 region has 16 residues. With 0 bases removed from V and 14 bases from J, the gap between germline ends came to 20 bases. DNA of the CDR3: TGTGCCACCAGCAGAGATCTACGGGCCCAGAGGGGGTCCCTCCACTTT. It specifies CATSRDLRAQRGSLHF. Looking up the rest from reference TRBV15 and TRBJ1-6 gives the full variable domain: DAMVIQNPRYQVTQFGKPVTLSCSQTLNHNVMYWYQQKSSQAPKLLFHYYDKDFNNEADTPDNFQSRRPNTSFCFLDIRSPGLGDTAMYLCATSRDLRAQRGSLHFGNGTRLTVT.

This CDR3 reads CASSATPVSENEQFF. The CDR3 DNA reads TGTGCCAGCAGCGCAACCCCGGTGTCGGAGAATGAGCAGTTCTTC. The chain carries TRBV5-5 and TRBJ2-1; D ambiguous. V was pared by 4 bases and J by 7 bases, with 18 bases between. CDR3 length: 15 amino acids. CDR1 is SGHKS, CDR2 YYEKEE, per germline (reference sequence). Based on the CDR3 plus reference TRBV5-5 and TRBJ2-1, the full variable domain is DAGVTQSPTHLIKTRGQQVTLRCSPISGHKSVSWYQQVLGQGPQFIFQYYEKEERGRGNFPDRFSARQFPNYSSELNVNALLLGDSALYLCASSATPVSENEQFFGPGTRLTVL.

The chain uses TRBV2 and TRBJ1-6; D perhaps matches TRBD1 (5 bases). The CDR3 extends over 14 amino acids. Germline CDR1 is SNHLY and CDR2 is FYNNEI. Trimming stripped 6 bases from V and 4 bases from J, with 10 bases between. CDR3 nucleotide sequence: TGTGCCAGCAGGGCCGGGGGGTATAATTCACCCCTCCACTTT. It specifies CASRAGGYNSPLHF.

V is TRBV5-1 and J is TRBJ1-6, with D possibly matching TRBD1 (5 bases). CDR1 and CDR2 from the germline V gene are SGHRS and YFSETQ. Trimming pared 0 bases from V and 7 bases from J, leaving 8 bases between. The CDR3 extends over 14 amino acids. Written as DNA, the CDR3 is TGCGCCAGCAGCTTGGGACAGCCCAATTCACCCCTCCACTTT. As protein: CASSLGQPNSPLHF.

The rearrangement joins TRBV11-1 to TRBJ1-6, with TRBD1 matching 8 bases. Germline values: CDR1 SGHAT, CDR2 FQDESV (reference sequence). Trimming at V came to 5 bases and at J to 10 bases, leaving 10 bases not matched to a gene. The CDR3 is made up of 15 amino acids. The CDR3 bases are TGTGCCAGCAGCCTGATGACAGGGGTAGAATCACCCCTCCACTTT. Amino acids: CASSLMTGVESPLHF.

This clone appeared a few times. The J gene is TRBJ1-6, the V gene TRBV7-2, with 7 bases fitting TRBD1. Germline V lookup: CDR1 SGHTA, CDR2 FQGNSA. J gave up 2 bases and V 6 bases, and 7 bases lay outside the gene matches. The CDR3 is 16 residues long. The CDR3 loop is CASSPRTGTYNSPLHF. The CDR3 coding sequence is TGTGCCAGCAGTCCCCGGACAGGCACCTATAATTCACCCCTCCACTTT.

The rearrangement joins TRBV4-1 to TRBJ2-3; D may be TRBD2 (5 bases). Trimming left V 1 base short and J 1 base short, with 12 bases between. The length of the CDR3 is 16 residues. Germline-derived CDR1 and CDR2 are MGHRA and YSYEKL. The CDR3 DNA reads as TGCGCCAGCAGCCAAGTCCAGGAGGCGGGCACAGATACGCAGTATTTT. It yields the protein CASSQVQEAGTDTQYF.

The V and J genes are TRBV13 and TRBJ2-5; maybe TRBD1 (6 bases). The CDR3 is 13 amino acids. The ends were cut back, 4 bases at V and 6 bases at J, with 12 bases in the middle. Looked up from germline, CDR1 is PRHDT and CDR2 is FYEKMQ (reference sequence). The CDR3 nucleotides are TGTGCCAGCAGCTCCGGACAGACGAAGACCCAGTACTTC. This encodes CASSSGQTKTQYF.

The V call is TRBV7-2, the J call TRBJ1-5; TRBD1 matches 9 bases. V shed 5 bases, J shed 2 bases, and the junction held 10 bases outside the gene matches. Germline V gene sequence: CDR1 SGHTA, CDR2 FQGNSA. CDR3 length: 17 residues. As DNA, the CDR3 is TGTGCCAGCAGCGGAAACAGGGGGCTTTCTGGCAATCAGCCCCAGCATTTT. Translated, it gives CASSGNRGLSGNQPQHF.

The rearrangement links TRBV19 to TRBJ2-1; 9 positions match TRBD2. With V trimmed by 6 bases and J by 6 bases, 6 bases remained unmatched. Germline V gives CDR1 LNHDA, CDR2 SQIVND (reference sequence). The CDR3 contains 14 residues. This CDR3 reads CASSGGLASNEQFF. The CDR3 DNA sequence: TGTGCCAGTAGCGGGGGACTAGCATCCAATGAGCAGTTCTTC.

The genes are TRBV9 and TRBJ2-7; 8 bases align to TRBD1. Germline V gene lookup returns CDR1 SGDLS and CDR2 YYNGEE. CDR3 size: 15 residues. V lost 1 base, J lost 6 bases, and 9 bases stayed unmatched. Written as DNA, the CDR3 is TGTGCCAGCAGCGTATCCGGGACAGGAGGGATCGAGCAGTACTTC. Its translation is CASSVSGTGGIEQYF.

The chain has TRBV10-3 and TRBJ1-2; D might be TRBD1 (6 bases). V gave up 6 bases and J gave up 6 bases, with 11 bases separating them. Germline loops: CDR1 ENHRY, CDR2 SYGVKD. The CDR3 loop spans 12 amino acids. The CDR3 DNA is TGTGCCATCAGAACAGGGAGCGATGGCTACACCTTC. Translated, it gives CAIRTGSDGYTF.

The V call is TRBV19, the J call TRBJ2-7; TRBD2 aligns across 14 bases. The germline CDR1 and CDR2 sequences are LNHDA and SQIVND (reference sequence). The CDR3 runs 16 residues. With V trimmed by 5 bases and J by 2 bases, 5 bases remained unmatched. In nucleotides, the CDR3 is TGTGCCAGTAGTCCCCGGGGACTAGCGGGAGCCTACGAGCAGTACTTC. Encoded protein: CASSPRGLAGAYEQYF.

The chain couples TRBV2 to TRBJ2-3, with TRBD1 matching 10 bases. Germline lookup yields CDR1 SNHLY and CDR2 FYNNEI. CDR3 size: 14 residues. With 6 bases clipped from V and 3 bases from J, the junction kept 3 bases outside the gene matches. As DNA, the CDR3 is TGTGCCAGCAGCCGACAGGGGGCAACAGATACGCAGTATTTT. Translated, it gives CASSRQGATDTQYF.

This chain links TRBV9 with TRBJ1-2; 8 bases line up with TRBD1. J was trimmed by 5 bases and V by 8 bases; bases with no gene match: 8. Germline values: CDR1 SGDLS, CDR2 YYNGEE. The CDR3 sequence is 13 residues long. The CDR3 region is CASEPGQAYGYTF. In nucleotides, the CDR3 is TGTGCCAGTGAACCGGGACAGGCATATGGCTACACCTTC.

The rearrangement links TRBV29-1 to TRBJ2-1, with 9 bases fitting TRBD2. Germline lookup yields CDR1 SQVTM and CDR2 ANQGSEA. The CDR3 runs to 15 residues. With 3 bases clipped from V and 6 bases from J, the junction kept 9 bases outside the gene matches. This CDR3 is CSVDSGRGGINEQFF. CDR3 nucleotide sequence: TGCAGCGTTGATTCCGGGCGGGGGGGAATCAATGAGCAGTTCTTC.

The chain uses TRBV7-6 and TRBJ1-1; D might be TRBD1 (5 bases). The germline V gene has CDR1 SGHVS and CDR2 FNYEAQ. The CDR3 contains 15 residues. Trimming stripped 5 bases from V and 0 bases from J, with 13 bases between. The CDR3 bases are TGTGCCAGCAGCGCTAGGACAAGCATGAACACTGAAGCTTTCTTT. It encodes CASSARTSMNTEAFF. Based on the CDR3 plus reference TRBV7-6 and TRBJ1-1, the full variable domain is GAGVSQSPRYKVTKRGQDVALRCDPISGHVSLYWYRQALGQGPEFLTYFNYEAQQDKSGLPNDRFSAERPEGSISTLTIQRTEQRDSAMYRCASSARTSMNTEAFFGQGTRLTVV.

The rearrangement uses TRBV13 and TRBJ2-7, with 7 bases lining up with TRBD2. With V trimmed by 7 bases and J by 2 bases, 11 bases remained unmatched. Germline V CDR1 and CDR2: PRHDT, FYEKMQ (reference sequence). This CDR3 is built from 15 residues. CDR3 sequence (DNA): TGTGCCAGCACGGGTCCGGGAGGAATAACCTACGAGCAGTACTTC. It yields the protein CASTGPGGITYEQYF.

The V call is TRBV2, the J call TRBJ1-1; 7 positions match TRBD1. V shed 4 bases and J 0 bases; nucleotides not matched to a gene: 5. The length of the CDR3 is 15 residues. Germline values: CDR1 SNHLY, CDR2 FYNNEI. Here the CDR3 DNA reads TGTGCCAGCAGTGCGGGACAGCTAATGAACACTGAAGCTTTCTTT. Translated, it gives CASSAGQLMNTEAFF.

The genes are TRBV5-5 and TRBJ1-6, with D possibly being TRBD1 (5 bases). Germline-derived CDR1 and CDR2 are SGHKS and YYEKEE (reference sequence). V was pared by 1 base and J by 8 bases, with 13 bases between. The CDR3 contains 15 residues. The CDR3 is CASSLSATEDSPLHF. The CDR3 coding sequence is TGTGCCAGCAGCTTGTCGGCGACAGAAGATTCACCCCTCCACTTT.

J is TRBJ1-2 and V is TRBV24-1; 11 nucleotides align to TRBD1. The CDR3 is 15 amino acids. The junction had 6 bases not matched to a gene; V was cut back by 4 bases and J by 6 bases. CDR1 KGHDR and CDR2 SFDVKD come from the germline V gene. CDR3 region: CATSDPRTGGDGYTF. In nucleotides, the CDR3 is TGTGCCACCAGTGACCCGAGGACAGGGGGCGATGGCTACACCTTC.

This chain joins TRBV29-1 and TRBJ2-3, with D unresolved. V gave up 4 bases and J gave up 5 bases, with 19 bases separating them. Germline values: CDR1 SQVTM, CDR2 ANQGSEA. CDR3 length: 15 residues. The CDR3: CSVGVSSQTRDTQYF. The CDR3 nucleotides read TGCAGCGTTGGTGTCTCGTCGCAAACGAGAGATACGCAGTATTTT.

The chain links TRBV29-1 to TRBJ1-2, with D tentatively TRBD1 (5 bases). The germline V gene encodes CDR1 SQVTM and CDR2 ANQGSEA. The V gene lost 2 bases and the J gene lost 2 bases, with 9 bases spanning the gap. This CDR3 comprises 13 residues. CDR3 sequence: CSVETRQNYGYTF. Written as DNA, the CDR3 is TGCAGCGTTGAAACACGACAGAACTATGGCTACACCTTC.

The chain carries TRBV4-2 and TRBJ2-7; TRBD2 matches 10 bases. After removal of 0 bases from V and 4 bases from J, the junction contained 9 bases not matched to a gene. The CDR3 contains 17 residues. Germline V gene sequence: CDR1 LGHNA, CDR2 YNFKEQ. The CDR3 spells CASSQEVSSGRLYEQYF. The CDR3 nucleotides are TGTGCCAGCAGCCAAGAGGTGTCTAGCGGGAGATTGTACGAGCAGTACTTC.

The CDR3 bases are TGTGCCAGCAGATCGACAGGGTTCGCAAACACCATATATTTT. Amino acid sequence: CASRSTGFANTIYF. This chain uses TRBV28 with TRBJ1-3; 7 bases match TRBD1. V lost 6 bases, J lost 6 bases, and 8 bases stayed unmatched. This CDR3 spans 14 amino acids. Germline V gene sequence: CDR1 MDHEN, CDR2 SYDVKM. The complete variable domain, with remaining parts taken from reference TRBV28 and TRBJ1-3, reads DVKVTQSSRYLVKRTGEKVFLECVQDMDHENMFWYRQDPGLGLRLIYFSYDVKMKEKGDIPEGYSVSREKKERFSLILESASTNQTSMYLCASRSTGFANTIYFGEGSWLTVV.

The sample holds a few counts of this clone. The J gene is TRBJ2-1, the V gene TRBV11-2; 9 bases line up with TRBD1. The CDR3 extends over 14 amino acids. V lost 5 bases, J lost 7 bases, and 6 bases stayed unmatched. Germline V gene data show CDR1 as SGHAT and CDR2 as FQNNGV. In nucleotides, the CDR3 is TGTGCCAGCAGCGCAACAGGGGGCTGGAATGAGCAGTTCTTC. This translates into CASSATGGWNEQFF.

The V and J genes are TRBV5-4 and TRBJ2-3, with 8 bases identical to TRBD1. Germline values: CDR1 SGHNT, CDR2 YYREEE (reference sequence). V shed 5 bases and J 3 bases; nucleotides not matched to a gene: 5. The CDR3 extends over 14 amino acids. CDR3 bases: TGTGCCAGCAGTACCACAGGGGGAACAGATACGCAGTATTTT. This sequence encodes CASSTTGGTDTQYF.

The chain carries TRBV7-2 and TRBJ1-6, with a tentative D call TRBD1 (5 bases). CDR1 and CDR2 from the germline V gene are SGHTA and FQGNSA. Trimming left V 1 base short and J 0 bases short, with 10 bases between. The CDR3 consists of 17 residues. The CDR3, as DNA: TGTGCCAGCAGCTTAGTGGGGGGGAGCTCCTATAATTCACCCCTCCACTTT. Its protein product is CASSLVGGSSYNSPLHF.

CDR3 loop: CASSRSGANVLTF. As DNA, the CDR3 is TGTGCCAGCAGTCGCTCTGGGGCCAACGTCCTGACTTTC. V and J are TRBV9 and TRBJ2-6; D is unresolved. Germline-derived CDR1 and CDR2 are SGDLS and YYNGEE. The CDR3 contains 13 residues. The V end was cut by 5 bases, the J end by 0 bases, with 3 bases between.

The chain is built from TRBV11-3 and TRBJ2-7; tentatively, D is TRBD1 (6 bases). V lost 4 bases to trimming and J lost 3 bases, with 16 bases between them. The germline gives CDR1 SGHNT, CDR2 YENEEA. This CDR3 spans 15 amino acids. The CDR3 loop is CASSYWAGDRYEQYF. The CDR3 DNA follows: TGTGCCAGCAGCTACTGGGCAGGGGATCGCTACGAGCAGTACTTC.